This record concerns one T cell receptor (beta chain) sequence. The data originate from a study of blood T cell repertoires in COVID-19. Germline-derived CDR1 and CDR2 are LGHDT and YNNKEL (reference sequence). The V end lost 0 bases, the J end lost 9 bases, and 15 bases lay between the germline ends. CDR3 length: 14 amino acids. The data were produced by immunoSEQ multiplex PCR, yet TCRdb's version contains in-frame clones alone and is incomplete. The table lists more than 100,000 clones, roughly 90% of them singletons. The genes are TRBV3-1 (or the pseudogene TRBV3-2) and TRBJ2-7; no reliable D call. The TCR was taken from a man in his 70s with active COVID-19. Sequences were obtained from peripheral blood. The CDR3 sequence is CASSQDQALSWQYF. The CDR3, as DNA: TGTGCCAGCAGCCAAGATCAGGCTCTTTCCTGGCAGTACTTC.